This T cell receptor (beta chain) was sequenced for a study of blood T cell repertoires in COVID-19. About the research overall: The origin of the acute and convalescent COVID-19 samples was the United States, Italy and Spain.

Sequenced by immunoSEQ multiplex PCR; TCRdb stores in-frame clones only, minus some. Seen here are 200,000 to 300,000 clones, about 88% observed once, and the top ten hold less than 5%. The CDR3 is 16 residues long. The germline CDR1 and CDR2 sequences are SGHRS and YFSETQ. V was shortened by 6 bases and J by 3 bases, with 21 bases between the two germline ends. The specimen was peripheral blood. The receptor was derived from a man between 60 and 70 years old who had recovered from COVID-19. The genes are TRBV5-1 and TRBJ1-1, with a tentative D call TRBD1 (5 bases). Here the CDR3 reads CASTRGGMDVDTEAFF. The CDR3 coding sequence is TGCGCCAGCACCCGGGGGGGGATGGATGTGGACACTGAAGCTTTCTTT.